The present TCR beta chain was sequenced within a study of shared clonotypes between healthy human individuals. Study context: Three plates each covered CD4 naive and memory; CD8 naive two, CD8 memory one.

In replicate PCRs of sorted subsets, roughly 200 ng DNA, about 30,000 T cell genomes, was used. Measured with immunoSEQ multiplex PCR; TCRdb has only the in-frame clones, and not every one. The repertoire has a few hundred thousand clones, more than 95% of them found once; the top ten carry around 0.058%. This clone was counted once. Sample: naive CD4+ T cells sorted from blood. Noted subset: CD45RA+ positively selected. The TCR comes from a woman aged 25 to 45 in good health.

The CDR3 region is CSVGETQYF. Written as DNA, the CDR3 is TGCAGCGTTGGAGAGACCCAGTACTTC. The J gene is TRBJ2-5, the V gene TRBV29-1; D call uncertain. The V end was cut by 4 bases, the J end by 4 bases, with 1 base between. Germline CDR1 is SQVTM and CDR2 is ANQGSEA. This CDR3 region has 9 residues.